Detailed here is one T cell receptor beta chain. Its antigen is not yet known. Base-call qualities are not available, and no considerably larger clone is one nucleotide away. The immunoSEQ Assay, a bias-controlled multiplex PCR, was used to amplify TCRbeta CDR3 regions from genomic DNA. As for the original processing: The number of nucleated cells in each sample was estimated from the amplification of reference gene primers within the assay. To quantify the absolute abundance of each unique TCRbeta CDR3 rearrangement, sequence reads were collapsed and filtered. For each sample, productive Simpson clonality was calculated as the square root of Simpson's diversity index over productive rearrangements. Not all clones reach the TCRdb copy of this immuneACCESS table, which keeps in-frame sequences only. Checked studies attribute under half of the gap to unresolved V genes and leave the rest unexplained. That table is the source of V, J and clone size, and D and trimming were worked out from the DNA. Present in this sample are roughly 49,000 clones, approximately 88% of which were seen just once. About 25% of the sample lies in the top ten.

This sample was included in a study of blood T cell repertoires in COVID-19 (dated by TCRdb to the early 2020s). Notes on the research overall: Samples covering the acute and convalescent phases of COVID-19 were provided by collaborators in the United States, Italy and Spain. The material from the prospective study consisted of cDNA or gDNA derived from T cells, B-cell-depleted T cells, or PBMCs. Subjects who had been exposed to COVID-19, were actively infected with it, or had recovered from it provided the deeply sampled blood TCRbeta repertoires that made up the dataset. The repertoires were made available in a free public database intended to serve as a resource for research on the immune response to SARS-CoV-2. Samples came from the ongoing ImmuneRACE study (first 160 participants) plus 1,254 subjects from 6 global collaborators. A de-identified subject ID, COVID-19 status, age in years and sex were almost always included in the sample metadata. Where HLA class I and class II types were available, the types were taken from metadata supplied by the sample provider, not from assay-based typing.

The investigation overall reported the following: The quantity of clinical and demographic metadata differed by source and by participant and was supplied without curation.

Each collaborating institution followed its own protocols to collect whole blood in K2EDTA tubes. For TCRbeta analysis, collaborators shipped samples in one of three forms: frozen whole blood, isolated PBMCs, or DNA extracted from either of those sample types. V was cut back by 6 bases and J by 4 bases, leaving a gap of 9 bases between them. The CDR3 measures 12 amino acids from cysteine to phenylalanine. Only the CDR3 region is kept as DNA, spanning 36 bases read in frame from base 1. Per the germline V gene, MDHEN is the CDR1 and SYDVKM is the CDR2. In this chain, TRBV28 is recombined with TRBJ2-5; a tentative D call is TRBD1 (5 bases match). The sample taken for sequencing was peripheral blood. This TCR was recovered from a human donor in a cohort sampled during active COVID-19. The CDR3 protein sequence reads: CASSAGLETQYF. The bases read TGTGCCAGCAGCGCAGGGTTAGAGACCCAGTACTTC. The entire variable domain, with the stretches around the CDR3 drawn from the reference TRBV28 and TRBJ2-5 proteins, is DVKVTQSSRYLVKRTGEKVFLECVQDMDHENMFWYRQDPGLGLRLIYFSYDVKMKEKGDIPEGYSVSREKKERFSLILESASTNQTSMYLCASSAGLETQYFGPGTRLLVL.